The rows below give T cell receptor beta chains drawn from one sample of a study of OX40 agonist ivuxolimab in advanced cancers. The protocol was immunoSEQ multiplex PCR, while the TCRdb copy is restricted to in-frame clones and leaves out a portion. Among roughly 35,000 clones listed, roughly 78% were seen once. The sequences come from CD4+ or CD8+ T cells sorted from blood, collected in a trial of the OX40 agonist ivuxolimab. Receptor source: an adult with an advanced solid tumor such as melanoma, head and neck, liver or kidney cancer. CDR3s include the opening cysteine and the closing phenylalanine or tryptophan. Fields, in order: D gene, clone size, J gene, V gene, CDR3 DNA, CDR3 protein. D genes are given only for firm matches. Size tells how often a clone was seen (once, few, many) or the class of an expanded clone, and some rows leave it out.

- | - | TRBJ2-6 | TRBV6-5 | TGTGCCAGCAGTTTGGCCGTCCAGGGGGCCAACGTCCTGACTTTC | CASSLAVQGANVLTF
TRBD1 | - | TRBJ2-2 | TRBV15 | TGTGCCACCAGCAGAGTCAGGGGGCCCGGGGAGCTGTTTTTT | CATSRVRGPGELFF
- | - | TRBJ2-3 | TRBV9 | TGTGCCAGCAGCGTAGCTATGAGCACAGATACGCAGTATTTT | CASSVAMSTDTQYF
- | once | TRBJ2-3 | TRBV5-1 | TGCGCCAGCAGCGGGGGGTGGGCCGCTTCCACAGATACGCAGTATTTT | CASSGGWAASTDTQYF
- | few | TRBJ2-5 | TRBV20-1 | TGCAGTGCTAGAGTATCAGAGACCCAGTACTTC | CSARVSETQYF
- | - | TRBJ2-1 | TRBV29-1 | TGCAGCGCTTCCGGGACGGGTCACAATGAGCAGTTCTTC | CSASGTGHNEQFF
- | - | TRBJ1-1 | TRBV29-1 | TGCAGCGATCTTTCGAACACTGAAGCTTTCTTT | CSDLSNTEAFF
- | - | TRBJ1-5 | TRBV11-1 | TGTGCCAGCAGCTTATCTTCGGGGCACAATCAGCCCCAGCATTTT | CASSLSSGHNQPQHF
- | - | TRBJ2-7 | TRBV7-6 | TGTGCCAGCAGCTTAGCTGAGGAGTACGAGCAGTACTTC | CASSLAEEYEQYF
- | - | TRBJ1-1 | TRBV19 | TGTGCCAGTATTCAGGGGCGTAAGGACAACACTGAAGCTTTCTTT | CASIQGRKDNTEAFF
TRBD2 | - | TRBJ2-4 | TRBV7-3 | TGTGCCAGCAGCCTAAAGGCGGGAGGTGGGAACATTCAGTACTTC | CASSLKAGGGNIQYF
TRBD1 | large | TRBJ2-3 | TRBV6-5 | TGTGCCAGCAGCCCACAGGGGGGTACGCAGTATTTT | CASSPQGGTQYF
- | - | TRBJ1-5 | TRBV5-1 | TGCGCCAGCAGCCCGGACGGACCAAATCAGCCCCAGCATTTT | CASSPDGPNQPQHF
TRBD1 | - | TRBJ2-4 | TRBV5-1 | TGCGCCAGCAGGGAACGGACAGGGGGGTTTGAAAACATTCAGTACTTC | CASRERTGGFENIQYF
- | - | TRBJ2-3 | TRBV12-5 | TGTGCTAGTGGTTTGGCCCAGGGAGATACGCAGTATTTT | CASGLAQGDTQYF
- | once | TRBJ2-1 | TRBV4-1 | TGCGCCAGCAGCCATAATTCGGGGGCCGACAATGAGCAGTTCTTC | CASSHNSGADNEQFF
TRBD2 | once | TRBJ2-5 | TRBV5-4 | TGTGCCAGCAGCTTGGCGCCTAGCGGGGATCAAGAGACCCAGTACTTC | CASSLAPSGDQETQYF
- | - | TRBJ1-1 | TRBV18 | TGTGCCAGCTCACCCAACCCCATGAACACTGAAGCTTTCTTT | CASSPNPMNTEAFF
- | once | TRBJ2-1 | TRBV11-3 | TGTGCCAGCAGCTTATCCAGGCACAATGAGCAGTTCTTC | CASSLSRHNEQFF
TRBD2 | - | TRBJ2-1 | TRBV5-1 | TGCGCCAGCAAGTTAGCGGGGGGCCCCTACAATGAGCAGTTCTTC | CASKLAGGPYNEQFF
TRBD2 | - | TRBJ2-3 | TRBV11-2 | TGTGCCAGCAACGGACTAGCGGGGGGCCGGACTAGCACAGATACGCAGTATTTT | CASNGLAGGRTSTDTQYF
TRBD2 | - | TRBJ2-4 | TRBV30 | TGTGCCTGGAGTATGACTAGCGGGGGGCTCCTAGCCAAAAACATTCAGTACTTC | CAWSMTSGGLLAKNIQYF
- | - | TRBJ1-5 | TRBV5-8 | TGTGCCACTAATGGCATTAGCAATCAGCCCCAGCATTTT | CATNGISNQPQHF
- | - | TRBJ2-1 | TRBV28 | TGTGCCAGCAGTTCCGCCCTCGGGCTAGCAGAGATCTACAATGAGCAGTTCTTC | CASSSALGLAEIYNEQFF
- | - | TRBJ2-5 | TRBV27 | TGTGCCAGCAGTGGGAGGGGGCCAGCAGGGACCCAGTACTTC | CASSGRGPAGTQYF
- | - | TRBJ1-6 | TRBV29-1 | TGCAGCGTTGCGCTGGGGAGTAATTCACCCCTCCACTTT | CSVALGSNSPLHF
- | - | TRBJ1-3 | TRBV20-1 | TGCAGTGCTATTGGAAACACCATATATTTT | CSAIGNTIYF
TRBD1 | - | TRBJ1-1 | TRBV11-2 | TGTGCCAGCAGCTACGGACAGGGGAAAACTGAAGCTTTCTTT | CASSYGQGKTEAFF
- | - | TRBJ1-4 | TRBV2 | TGTGCCAGCACCCGACAAGCAACTAATGAAAAACTGTTTTTT | CASTRQATNEKLFF
TRBD1 | - | TRBJ1-6 | TRBV9 | TGTGCCAGCAGCGTGGGGACAGTCCCCTCCTCACCCCTCCACTTT | CASSVGTVPSSPLHF
TRBD1 | - | TRBJ1-2 | TRBV11-3 | TGTGCCAGCAGCCGACTACAGGGGGGTTATGGCTACACCTTC | CASSRLQGGYGYTF
- | - | TRBJ1-1 | TRBV28 | TGTGCCAGCCAAAAAGGGGGGGTTAGGAACACTGAAGCTTTCTTT | CASQKGGVRNTEAFF
- | - | TRBJ2-3 | TRBV28 | TGTGCCAGCAGTCCCCACACCGAGGTAGATACGCAGTATTTT | CASSPHTEVDTQYF
- | - | TRBJ1-2 | TRBV5-3 | TGTGCCAGCAGCCCTGAGGGAGCGGCCTATGGCTACACCTTC | CASSPEGAAYGYTF
- | - | TRBJ1-5 | TRBV18 | TGTGCCAGCTCAGACCGGGAAGTCAATCAGCCCCAGCATTTT | CASSDREVNQPQHF
- | - | TRBJ1-1 | TRBV27 | TGTGCCAGCAACCGGCGGGCTGGGGGGGGGAACACTGAAGCTTTCTTT | CASNRRAGGGNTEAFF
- | - | TRBJ2-3 | TRBV7-9 | TGTGCCAGCAGCGCGACGGATACGCAGTATTTT | CASSATDTQYF
- | - | TRBJ2-7 | TRBV28 | TGTGCCAGCAGAGGCACAGAGGCCTACGAGCAGTACTTC | CASRGTEAYEQYF
- | - | TRBJ2-1 | TRBV11-2 | TGTGCCAGCAGCTCCTTCGCGGGACAAACCTACAATGAGCAGTTCTTC | CASSSFAGQTYNEQFF
- | - | TRBJ1-2 | TRBV19 | TGTGCCATCGAGGGGCGGGACCCCTATGGCTACACCTTC | CAIEGRDPYGYTF
- | - | TRBJ1-5 | TRBV6-1 | TGTGCCAGCAGTGACTCGGGGTATCAGCCCCAGCATTTT | CASSDSGYQPQHF
TRBD1 | - | TRBJ1-4 | TRBV28 | TGTGCCAGCAGTTTATCGGGACAGGGATCTGAAAAACTGTTTTTT | CASSLSGQGSEKLFF
TRBD2 | - | TRBJ2-2 | TRBV9 | TGTGCCAGCAGCGTGGCTACTAGCGTACCGAACACCGGGGAGCTGTTTTTT | CASSVATSVPNTGELFF
TRBD1 | - | TRBJ2-7 | TRBV6-1 | TGTGCCAGCAGGCGACAGGGCCCCTACGAGCAGTACTTC | CASRRQGPYEQYF
- | - | TRBJ2-1 | TRBV2 | TGTGCCAGCAGTGTTATTTCCCCGGGTCCTTGGAACAATGAGCAGTTCTTC | CASSVISPGPWNNEQFF
- | - | TRBJ2-5 | TRBV27 | TGTGCCAGCAGTTTACAGCGCGGCTACACCCAAGAGACCCAGTACTTC | CASSLQRGYTQETQYF
- | - | TRBJ2-1 | TRBV10-2 | TGCGCCAGCAGTGACAGTTACTCCTACAATGAGCAGTTCTTC | CASSDSYSYNEQFF
- | - | TRBJ1-3 | TRBV2 | TGTGCCAGCAGTAACAGGGTGCAGGGAAACACCATATATTTT | CASSNRVQGNTIYF
TRBD1 | - | TRBJ1-2 | TRBV11-2 | TGTGCCAGCAGCGAACTGAATACAGGGGCCGGCGGCTACACCTTC | CASSELNTGAGGYTF
- | - | TRBJ2-7 | TRBV29-1 | TGCAGCGTTGAAATTGGTCCCCCATTCTACGAGCAGTACTTC | CSVEIGPPFYEQYF
- | - | TRBJ1-5 | TRBV18 | TGTGCCAGCTCAGGGGGAGGTCAGCCCCAGCATTTT | CASSGGGQPQHF
- | - | TRBJ1-2 | TRBV5-5 | TGTGCCAGCAGCGGCTGGGGCAGCCTCTATGGCTACACCTTC | CASSGWGSLYGYTF
TRBD2 | - | TRBJ2-3 | TRBV6-6 | TGTGCCAGCAGGCCGAGCGGGAGAGGGCCAGATACGCAGTATTTT | CASRPSGRGPDTQYF
- | - | TRBJ1-3 | TRBV7-9 | TGTGCCAGCAGCTCCTACCGACGGGAAAATGGAAACACCATATATTTT | CASSSYRRENGNTIYF
TRBD1 | - | TRBJ2-1 | TRBV10-3 | TGTGCCATCAGTGAGCCGTCAGGGGGTTTCTACAATGAGCAGTTCTTC | CAISEPSGGFYNEQFF
- | - | TRBJ2-7 | TRBV6-9 | TGTGCCAGCAGTTATGCATCACGGCGGGGACCTGATTTCTACGAGCAGTACTTC | CASSYASRRGPDFYEQYF
TRBD1 | - | TRBJ1-3 | TRBV4-2 | TGTGCCAGCAGCCAAGGACAGGGGGATCCTTCTGGAAACACCATATATTTT | CASSQGQGDPSGNTIYF